A selection of T cell receptor beta chains follows, all from one sample in a study of blood T cell repertoires in COVID-19. Assay used: immunoSEQ multiplex PCR; TCRdb lists only in-frame clones, some missing. Among some 60,000 clones listed, over 70% were seen once. The sequencing sample was made of peripheral blood. The source of these receptors is a woman aged 45-60 years with active or convalescent COVID-19. Both conserved end residues are part of each CDR3. The D gene is left open where the match is weak. Only part of the rows carry a size: once, few, many, or a class if the clone is expanded.

>TRBJ2-2|TRBV6-5|15|-|TRBD2
TGTGCCAGCACCCGGACTAGCGGGAGGGCCGGGGAGCTGTTTTTT
CASTRTSGRAGELFF
>TRBJ2-1|TRBV7-9|14|-|TRBD2
TGTGCCAGCAGCGGGACTAGCGGGAGGAATGAGCAGTTCTTC
CASSGTSGRNEQFF
>TRBJ2-2|TRBV25-1|15|-|TRBD2
TGTGCCAGCAGGGGGACTAGCGGGAGGACCGGGGAGCTGTTTTTT
CASRGTSGRTGELFF
>TRBJ2-5|TRBV28|14|-|TRBD1
TGTGCCAGCAGTTGGACAGGGTCTAGAGAGACCCAGTACTTC
CASSWTGSRETQYF
>TRBJ1-1|TRBV11-2|12|once|-
TGTGCCAGCAGCCTACAGGGACCTGAAGCTTTCTTT
CASSLQGPEAFF
>TRBJ2-1|TRBV11-2|18|many|-
TGTGCCAGCAGCTCCCCCATGGGGGGGGGCGCAGGTTACAATGAGCAGTTCTTC
CASSSPMGGGAGYNEQFF
>TRBJ2-3|TRBV2|15|-|-
TGTGCCAGCAGTGAAGCGACGAGGGGGGGTGATACGCAGTATTTT
CASSEATRGGDTQYF
>TRBJ2-7|TRBV11-2|16|-|TRBD2
TGTGCCAGCAGCTTAGTCCCTAGCGGGAGTGTATACGAGCAGTACTTC
CASSLVPSGSVYEQYF
>TRBJ1-6|TRBV19|14|-|-
TGTGCCAGTAGTATAGGTGGAGCGGATTCACCCCTCCACTTT
CASSIGGADSPLHF
>TRBJ1-1|TRBV18|14|-|-
TGTGCCAGCTCACCAATGTTCAGGGAGGCTGAAGCTTTCTTT
CASSPMFREAEAFF
>TRBJ1-1|TRBV6-1|13|-|-
TGTGCCAGCAGTGAAAGTGGGCAGTTGGAAGCTTTCTTT
CASSESGQLEAFF
>TRBJ2-3|TRBV24-1|19|-|TRBD1
TGTGCCACCAGTGATCCTCACCGAGGGAGACAGGGATGGTCAGATACGCAGTATTTT
CATSDPHRGRQGWSDTQYF
>TRBJ1-1|TRBV7-8|18|-|-
TGTGCCAGCAGACGCCGTCCTTTTTTTTCCAGGGGAGTCACTGAAGCTTTCTTT
CASRRRPFFSRGVTEAFF
>TRBJ2-6|TRBV7-7|16|-|-
TGTGCCAGCAGCTCATATCAGGGCTCTGGGGCCAACGTCCTGACTTTC
CASSSYQGSGANVLTF
>TRBJ2-1|TRBV19|14|many|TRBD2
TGTGCCAGTAGTATTTCTAGCGGGTTCAATGAGCAGTTCTTC
CASSISSGFNEQFF
>TRBJ2-3|TRBV5-6|15|-|TRBD1
TGTGCCAGCACCCAGGGACAGCTAAGCACAGATACGCAGTATTTT
CASTQGQLSTDTQYF
>TRBJ2-5|TRBV7-2|16|once|TRBD2
TGTGCCAGCAGCCCACTACTGAGCGGGAGCGTTGGGACCCAGTACTTC
CASSPLLSGSVGTQYF
>TRBJ2-7|TRBV27|19|-|-
TGTGCCAGCAGTCCTCAGACAGGGAAGGTCGGGACTTTTTCCTACGAGCAGTACTTC
CASSPQTGKVGTFSYEQYF
>TRBJ2-7|TRBV4-2|17|-|TRBD1
TGTGCCAGCAGCCAACCCGCCGGGACAGGGGGGCACTACGAGCAGTACTTC
CASSQPAGTGGHYEQYF
>TRBJ2-7|TRBV5-1|14|-|-
TGCGCCAGCAGCCCGGACAGTTCCTCCTACGAGCAGTACTTC
CASSPDSSSYEQYF
>TRBJ2-1|TRBV7-6|15|-|TRBD2
TGTGCCAGCAGCCCAGCGGGAAGCTCCTACAATGAGCAGTTCTTC
CASSPAGSSYNEQFF
>TRBJ2-3|TRBV6-5|14|-|-
TGTGCCAGCAGTTACTACGCGGAGACAGATACGCAGTATTTT
CASSYYAETDTQYF
>TRBJ2-7|TRBV27|14|once|TRBD1
TGTGCCAGCAGTTTGGGACAGGGGTGCTACGAGCAGTACTTC
CASSLGQGCYEQYF
>TRBJ2-1|TRBV9|18|-|-
TGTGCCAGCAGCCTTTCGGGAGCGATTGATAGCTCCTACAATGAGCAGTTCTTC
CASSLSGAIDSSYNEQFF
>TRBJ2-1|TRBV19|11|-|TRBD2
TGTGCCAGTAGTAGCGGGAGGCAACCGTTCTTC
CASSSGRQPFF
>TRBJ2-2|TRBV6-2/TRBV6-3|14|-|TRBD2
TGTGCCAGCAGTAGCGGGAGGGCCACCGGGGAGCTGTTTTTT
CASSSGRATGELFF
>TRBJ1-2|TRBV19|17|-|TRBD1
TGTGCCAGTAGCCCCCGGACAGGGGGCGTGAATGACTATGGCTACACCTTC
CASSPRTGGVNDYGYTF
>TRBJ1-1|TRBV11-2|15|few|-
TGTGCCAGCAGCTTAATAGTGGGGGGGAACACTGAAGCTTTCTTT
CASSLIVGGNTEAFF
>TRBJ2-7|TRBV20-1|14|-|-
TGCAGTGCTAGTTTAGGACAAGGCCACTACGAGCAGTACTTC
CSASLGQGHYEQYF
>TRBJ2-1|TRBV7-2|15|-|-
TGTGCCAGCAGCTTACAGGGGATTTCCTACAATGAGCAGTTCTTC
CASSLQGISYNEQFF